One sample yielded the 6 T cell receptor beta chains listed below, sequenced in a study of synovial regulatory T cells in juvenile arthritis. Study-wide results and caveats: Blood Treg cells that were inflammation-associated showed lower TCR diversity than other blood Treg cells.

These receptors are not linked to any known antigen. Sequenced by immunoSEQ multiplex PCR; TCRdb stores in-frame clones only, minus some. The sample data list about 9,900 clones. What was sequenced was Treg cells from blood. As to subset: HLA-DR+ inflammation-associated blood Treg cells. Every receptor here comes from a donor between 2 and 35 years old with juvenile idiopathic arthritis.

CDR3 in amino acids: CASSLPRSGNTIYF. The chain recombines TRBV7-9 with TRBJ1-3. Germline lookup yields CDR1 SEHNR and CDR2 FQNEAQ (reference sequence). The CDR3 consists of 14 residues. No DNA has been recorded.

The J gene is TRBJ1-5, the V gene TRBV25-1. The CDR3 has 14 amino acids. No DNA sequence was recorded. Germline CDR1 is MGHDK and CDR2 is SYGVNS. CDR3 amino acids: CASGTWGANQPQHF. Complete variable domain (other parts from reference TRBV25-1 and TRBJ1-5): EADIYQTPRYLVIGTGKKITLECSQTMGHDKMYWYQQDPGMELHLIHYSYGVNSTEKGDLSSESTVSRIRTEHFPLTLESARPSHTSQYLCASGTWGANQPQHFGDGTRLSIL.

The chain recombines TRBV2 with TRBJ2-7. This CDR3 has 13 amino acids. No DNA appears here. Germline V CDR1 and CDR2: SNHLY, FYNNEI. The CDR3 here is CASSADPRNEQYF.

The V gene is TRBV9, the J gene TRBJ1-1; the D call of TRBD1 rests on TCRdb alone, since no DNA is present to check it. The germline gives CDR1 SGDLS, CDR2 YYNGEE. This CDR3 has 14 amino acids. The DNA sequence is not available. The CDR3 sequence is CASSVGRRVSEAFF.

The chain links TRBV4-2 to TRBJ1-1; TCRdb's D call, TRBD1, is unchecked because there is no DNA. Germline lookup yields CDR1 LGHNA and CDR2 YNFKEQ. This CDR3 has 14 residues. The DNA is unrecorded. The CDR3 is CASSLDRLNTEAFF.

This chain links TRBV28 with TRBJ1-5; TCRdb's D call, TRBD1, is unchecked because there is no DNA. Germline V lookup: CDR1 MDHEN, CDR2 SYDVKM. The CDR3 loop spans 14 amino acids. No DNA is given. The CDR3 sequence: CASSSLDSGQPQHF.